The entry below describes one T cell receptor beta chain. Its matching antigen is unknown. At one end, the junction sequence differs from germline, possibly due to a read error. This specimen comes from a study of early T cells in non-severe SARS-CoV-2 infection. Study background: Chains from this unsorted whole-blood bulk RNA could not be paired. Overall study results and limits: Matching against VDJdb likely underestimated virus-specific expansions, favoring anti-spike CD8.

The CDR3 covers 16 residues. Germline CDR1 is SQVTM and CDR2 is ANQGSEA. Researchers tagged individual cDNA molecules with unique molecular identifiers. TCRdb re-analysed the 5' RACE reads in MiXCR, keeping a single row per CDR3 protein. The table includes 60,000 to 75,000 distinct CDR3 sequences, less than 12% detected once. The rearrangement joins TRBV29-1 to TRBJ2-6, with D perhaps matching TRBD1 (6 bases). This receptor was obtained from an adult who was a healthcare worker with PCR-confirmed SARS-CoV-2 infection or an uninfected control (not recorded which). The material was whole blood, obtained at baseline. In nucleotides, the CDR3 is TGCAGCGTTCAGGACAGATTAGTCTCTGGGGCCAACGTCATGACTTTC. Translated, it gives CSVQDRLVSGANVMTF.